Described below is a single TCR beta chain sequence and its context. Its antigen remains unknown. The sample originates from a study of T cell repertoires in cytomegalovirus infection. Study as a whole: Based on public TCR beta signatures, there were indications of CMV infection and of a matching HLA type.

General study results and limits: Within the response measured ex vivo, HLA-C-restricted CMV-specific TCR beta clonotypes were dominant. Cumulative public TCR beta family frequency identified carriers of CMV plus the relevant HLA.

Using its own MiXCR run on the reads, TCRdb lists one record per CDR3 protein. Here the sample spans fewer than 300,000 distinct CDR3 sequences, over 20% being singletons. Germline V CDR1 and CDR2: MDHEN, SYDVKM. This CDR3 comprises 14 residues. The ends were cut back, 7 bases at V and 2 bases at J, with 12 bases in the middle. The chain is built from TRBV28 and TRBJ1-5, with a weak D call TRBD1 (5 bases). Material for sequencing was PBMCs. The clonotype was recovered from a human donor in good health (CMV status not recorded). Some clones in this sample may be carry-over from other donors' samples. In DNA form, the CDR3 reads TGTGCCAGCAAGAGAGGGGCGGGCAATCAGCCCCAGCATTTT. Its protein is CASKRGAGNQPQHF. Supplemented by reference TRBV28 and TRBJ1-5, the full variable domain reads DVKVTQSSRYLVKRTGEKVFLECVQDMDHENMFWYRQDPGLGLRLIYFSYDVKMKEKGDIPEGYSVSREKKERFSLILESASTNQTSMYLCASKRGAGNQPQHFGDGTRLSIL.